Sequencing of this T cell receptor beta chain was carried out in a study of cytomegalovirus exposure and HLA in healthy donors. Study in general: The roughly 120 validation repertoires used the same platform as the roughly 670 first-cohort repertoires, a later analysis reported.

Details on this clone: Its antigen is undetermined.

Findings and caveats of the study: The authors confirmed in vitro that a few CMV-associated chains were specific for CMV antigens. Reports credit the classifier with highly specific, highly sensitive diagnosis of cytomegalovirus status.

Among the 120 or so subjects of the validation cohort, separate from the roughly 700-subject first cohort, were the donors. Generated by immunoSEQ multiplex PCR, the TCRdb table keeps only in-frame clones and is missing some. The data show 150,000 or so clones, approximately 94% seen once. Germline V CDR1 and CDR2: SNHLY, FYNNEI. CDR3 length: 12 amino acids. The ends lost 8 bases at V and 5 bases at J; junction bases unmatched: 4. This TCR was sampled from a man between 18 and 29 years old in good health and CMV-seropositive. The J gene is TRBJ2-7, the V gene TRBV2, with TRBD1 matching over 9 bases. The material sequenced was PBMCs. This CDR3 reads CASRDRVHEQYF. DNA for the CDR3: TGTGCCAGCCGGGACAGGGTACACGAGCAGTACTTC.